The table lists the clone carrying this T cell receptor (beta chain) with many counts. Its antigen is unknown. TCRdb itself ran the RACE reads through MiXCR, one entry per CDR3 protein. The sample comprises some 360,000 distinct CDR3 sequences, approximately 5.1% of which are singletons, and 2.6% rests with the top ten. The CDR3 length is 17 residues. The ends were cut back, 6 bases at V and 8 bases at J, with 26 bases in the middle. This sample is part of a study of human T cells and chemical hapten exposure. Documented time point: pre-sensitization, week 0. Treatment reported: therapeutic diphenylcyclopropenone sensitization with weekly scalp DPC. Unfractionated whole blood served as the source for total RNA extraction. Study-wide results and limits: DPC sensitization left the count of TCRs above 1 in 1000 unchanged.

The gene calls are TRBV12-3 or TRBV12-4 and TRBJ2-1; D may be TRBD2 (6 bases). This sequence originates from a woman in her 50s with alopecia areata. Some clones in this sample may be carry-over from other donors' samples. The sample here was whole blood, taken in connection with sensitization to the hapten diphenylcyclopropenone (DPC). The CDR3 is CASRPRPGRAGGDEQFF. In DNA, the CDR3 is TGTGCCAGCAGACCACGCCCAGGGAGAGCGGGTGGTGATGAGCAGTTCTTC.